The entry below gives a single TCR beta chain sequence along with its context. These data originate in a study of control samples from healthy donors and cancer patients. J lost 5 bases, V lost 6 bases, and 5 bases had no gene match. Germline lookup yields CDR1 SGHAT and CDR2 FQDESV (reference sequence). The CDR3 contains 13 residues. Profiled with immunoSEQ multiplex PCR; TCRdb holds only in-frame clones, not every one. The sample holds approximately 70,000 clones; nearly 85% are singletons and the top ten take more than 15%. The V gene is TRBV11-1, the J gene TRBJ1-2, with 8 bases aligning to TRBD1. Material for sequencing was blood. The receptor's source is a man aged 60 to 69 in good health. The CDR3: CASSMRTGYGYTF. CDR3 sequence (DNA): TGTGCCAGCAGTATGAGGACAGGGTATGGCTACACCTTC.